One and the same sample provided the 12 T cell receptor beta chains below, sequenced in a study of cytomegalovirus exposure and HLA in healthy donors. PCR employed 60 Vbeta and 13 Jbeta primers. Measured with immunoSEQ multiplex PCR; TCRdb has only the in-frame clones, and not every one. This repertoire includes some 150,000 clones. The sequenced sample was PBMCs. The receptors shown here come from a man in his forties in good health and CMV-seronegative.

The chain combines TRBV28 with TRBJ2-5; 7 bases align to TRBD1. Germline-derived CDR1 and CDR2 are MDHEN and SYDVKM. V shed 5 bases and J 5 bases; nucleotides not matched to a gene: 17. This CDR3 spans 17 amino acids. Here the CDR3 reads CASSVASGQNRMETQYF. The CDR3 DNA sequence: TGTGCCAGCAGTGTAGCCTCGGGACAGAACAGGATGGAGACCCAGTACTTC.

The chain joins TRBV11-2 to TRBJ2-5, with 7 bases fitting TRBD1. J was trimmed by 2 bases and V by 3 bases; bases with no gene match: 9. The length of the CDR3 is 16 residues. Germline CDR1 is SGHAT and CDR2 is FQNNGV. CDR3 DNA sequence: TGTGCCAGCAGCTTCGTGGCAGGGGGTGGGCAAGAGACCCAGTACTTC. Amino acid sequence: CASSFVAGGGQETQYF.

The rearrangement joins TRBV27 to TRBJ2-7; 10 bases are shared with TRBD1. The CDR3 has 14 residues. The germline gives CDR1 MNHEY, CDR2 SMNVEV (reference sequence). J was trimmed by 3 bases and V by 4 bases; bases with no gene match: 3. The CDR3: CASSYRDRGYEQYF. The CDR3 coding sequence is TGTGCCAGCAGTTACCGGGACAGGGGCTACGAGCAGTACTTC.

The chain joins TRBV5-5 to TRBJ2-2, with 7 bases matching TRBD1. With V trimmed by 3 bases and J by 7 bases, 6 bases remained unmatched. CDR3 length equals 14 residues. Germline values: CDR1 SGHKS, CDR2 YYEKEE (reference sequence). This CDR3 reads CASSSPTGSGELFF. For the CDR3, the DNA is TGTGCCAGCAGCTCGCCGACAGGGAGCGGGGAGCTGTTTTTT.

The chain couples TRBV7-8 to TRBJ1-5, with D tentatively TRBD1 (5 bases). The V gene lost 4 bases and the J gene lost 0 bases, with 13 bases spanning the gap. CDR1 is SGHVS and CDR2 is FQNEAQ in the germline V gene. The CDR3 spans 16 residues. The CDR3 spells CASSYQGRYSNQPQHF. The CDR3 nucleotides are TGTGCCAGCAGCTACCAGGGTCGATATAGCAATCAGCCCCAGCATTTT.

The J gene is TRBJ1-5, the V gene TRBV28; 9 bases are a match to TRBD1. Germline assignment: CDR1 MDHEN and CDR2 SYDVKM. J lost 1 base, V lost 7 bases, and 20 bases had no gene match. This CDR3 is 20 amino acids long. CDR3 in amino acids: CASTIGRTGVSISSNQPQHF. DNA of the CDR3: TGTGCCAGCACTATAGGGAGGACAGGGGTTTCCATATCGAGCAATCAGCCCCAGCATTTT.

This rearrangement joins TRBV5-4 to TRBJ2-7, with D possibly TRBD1 on 5 matching bases. Trimming took 1 base from V and 0 from J, leaving 8 bases between them. This CDR3 region has 14 residues. The V gene's germline CDR1 is SGHNT and CDR2 YYREEE (reference sequence). The CDR3 DNA is TGTGCCAGCAGCTTGCCAGGGATCTCCTACGAGCAGTACTTC. Translated, it gives CASSLPGISYEQYF.

This chain connects TRBV6-4 to TRBJ1-1; the match to TRBD1 covers 9 bases. This CDR3 contains 15 residues. Trimming at V came to 2 bases and at J to 3 bases, leaving 4 bases not matched to a gene. Germline assignment: CDR1 MRHNA and CDR2 SNTAGT. CDR3 in amino acids: CASSDTNRGHTEAFF. DNA of the CDR3: TGTGCCAGCAGTGACACAAACAGGGGGCACACTGAAGCTTTCTTT.

This sequence joins TRBV11-2 and TRBJ1-5, with no clear D. The CDR3 covers 15 residues. Germline-derived CDR1 and CDR2 are SGHAT and FQNNGV. Trimming removed 0 bases at V and 5 bases at J, with 11 bases between. As DNA, the CDR3 is TGTGCCAGCAGCTTAGACGGTCGAAAGTATCAGCCCCAGCATTTT. Translated, it gives CASSLDGRKYQPQHF.

V and J are TRBV2 and TRBJ2-7; perhaps TRBD1 as D (6 bases). The length of the CDR3 is 12 residues. Germline loops: CDR1 SNHLY, CDR2 FYNNEI. The germline V and J ends were trimmed by 8 bases and 0 bases, with 8 bases remaining between them. The CDR3 reads CASGGVSYEQYF. The CDR3 bases are TGTGCCAGCGGGGGCGTCTCCTACGAGCAGTACTTC. The complete variable domain, with remaining parts taken from reference TRBV2 and TRBJ2-7, reads EPEVTQTPSHQVTQMGQEVILRCVPISNHLYFYWYRQILGQKVEFLVSFYNNEISEKSEIFDDQFSVERPDGSNFTLKIRSTKLEDSAMYFCASGGVSYEQYFGPGTRLTVT.

This sequence joins TRBV7-2 and TRBJ1-2; 7 positions match TRBD1. V was clipped by 3 bases and J by 1 base; unmatched bases: 2. This CDR3 is 14 amino acids long. CDR1 and CDR2 (germline): SGHTA, FQGNSA. CDR3 protein: CASSFQGVNYGYTF. DNA for the CDR3: TGTGCCAGCAGCTTCCAGGGGGTTAACTATGGCTACACCTTC.

The V call is TRBV6-6, the J call TRBJ1-1, with 11 bases matching TRBD1. The CDR3 contains 15 residues. The germline gives CDR1 MNHNY, CDR2 SVGAGI (reference sequence). Unmatched junction bases numbered 11, after V lost 4 bases and J lost 10 bases. The CDR3, as DNA: TGTGCCAGCAGTTCCCCCGGGGGGACAGGGGGACTAGCTTTCTTT. It encodes CASSSPGGTGGLAFF.